This note documents a single T cell receptor beta chain sequence. This clonotype was seen many times. The target of this receptor is not known. No per-base quality is available; no much larger clone lies one base away. This was a case-control study nested in a cohort of healthcare workers in London, UK, who had nasopharyngeal swab PCR tests and blood samples taken every week. Healthcare workers were recruited between 23 and 31 March 2020, during the week of the UK lockdown, and were followed weekly for up to roughly 16 weeks. The library was generated by 5' RACE. The instrument given in TCRdb is NextSeq 500. In the TCR library protocol, unique molecular identifiers were attached to individual cDNA molecules to correct for PCR bias and sequencing error. TCR alpha and beta chains were both sequenced, and the abundances of alpha and beta sequences in each sample were closely correlated with each other. Per the source publication's procedure: Decombinator V4 was used to annotate TCR sequences for V gene, J gene and CDR3. Expanded TCRs were defined as changing significantly between any two time points under a Poisson model with p below 0.0001. TCR abundances were normalised to the total number of TCRs sequenced per sample and were expressed as counts per million. TRAV1-2 paired with TRAJ12, TRAJ20 or TRAJ33 defined MAIT TCRs, while TRAV10 paired with TRAJ18 defined iNKT TCRs. VDJdb, accessed 1 November 2021, was searched for CMV, EBV and SARS-CoV-2 annotated TCRs, with TCRs annotated for multiple antigens excluded. The raw public data were reprocessed by TCRdb itself: fastp quality trimming at Q25, MiXCR clonotype calling, in-frame beta chains only. Here each entry gathers all rows of one CDR3 protein and keeps the most common genes and DNA. TCRdb, rather than the study authors, made the V and J calls. The sample table lists over 30,000 distinct CDR3 sequences, 4.1% of them with a count of one. Of the sample, 5.5% to 6% falls within the top ten clones.

This sample is drawn from a study of early T cells in non-severe SARS-CoV-2 infection (dated by TCRdb to the early 2020s). Broadly, across the study: TCR sequencing used bulk RNA from unsorted whole blood, so alpha and beta chains could not be paired. What the study reported, not specific to this receptor: VDJdb matching was skewed toward anti-spike CD8 responses, so virus-specific expansions were likely underestimated and private and CD4 specificities were missed.

From its cysteine to its phenylalanine, the CDR3 spans 14 amino acids. Just the 42-base CDR3 DNA is kept, in frame starting at base 1. As encoded in the germline V gene, CDR1 is SGHRS while CDR2 is YFSETQ. At the junction V is shortened by 2 bases and J by 2 bases; bases outside the gene matches: 4. Sequenced input: whole blood. The chain employs TRBV5-1 and TRBJ2-7; the junction holds 7 bases that match TRBD1. This receptor was identified in an adult who was a healthcare worker with PCR-confirmed SARS-CoV-2 infection or an uninfected control (not recorded which). The nucleotide sequence reads TGCGCCAGCAGCTTTTTTCAGGGGGCCTACGAGCAGTACTTC. Translated, it reads CASSFFQGAYEQYF.